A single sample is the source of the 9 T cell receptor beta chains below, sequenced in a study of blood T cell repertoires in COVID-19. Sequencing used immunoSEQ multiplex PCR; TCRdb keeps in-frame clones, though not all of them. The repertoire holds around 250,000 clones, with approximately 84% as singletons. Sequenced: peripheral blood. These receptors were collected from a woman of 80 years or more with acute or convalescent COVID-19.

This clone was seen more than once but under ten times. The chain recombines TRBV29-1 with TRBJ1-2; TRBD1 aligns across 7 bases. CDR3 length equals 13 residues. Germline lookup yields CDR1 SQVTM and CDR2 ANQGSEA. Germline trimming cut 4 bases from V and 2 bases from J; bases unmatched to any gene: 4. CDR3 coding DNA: TGCAGCGTTGTTGGACAGGTGAACTATGGCTACACCTTC. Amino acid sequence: CSVVGQVNYGYTF.

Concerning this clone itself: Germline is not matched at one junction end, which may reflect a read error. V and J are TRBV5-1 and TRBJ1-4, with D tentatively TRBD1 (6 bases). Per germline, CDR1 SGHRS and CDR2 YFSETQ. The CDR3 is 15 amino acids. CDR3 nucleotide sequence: TGCGCCAGCAGCTTGTACCAGGGGACGAATGAAAAGCTGTTTTTT. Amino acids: CASSLYQGTNEKLFF.

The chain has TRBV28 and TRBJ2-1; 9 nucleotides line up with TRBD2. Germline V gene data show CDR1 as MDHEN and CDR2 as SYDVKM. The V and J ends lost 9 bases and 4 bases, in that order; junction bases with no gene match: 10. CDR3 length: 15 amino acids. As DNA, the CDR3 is TGTGCCAGTAACCAGCGGGGGGCCGCGTACAATGAGCAGTTCTTC. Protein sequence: CASNQRGAAYNEQFF.

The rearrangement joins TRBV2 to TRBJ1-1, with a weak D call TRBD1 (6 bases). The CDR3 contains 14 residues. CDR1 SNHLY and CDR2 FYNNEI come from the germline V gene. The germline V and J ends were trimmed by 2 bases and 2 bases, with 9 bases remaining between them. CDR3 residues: CASSERTENTEAFF. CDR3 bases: TGTGCCAGCAGTGAAAGGACAGAAAACACTGAAGCTTTCTTT.

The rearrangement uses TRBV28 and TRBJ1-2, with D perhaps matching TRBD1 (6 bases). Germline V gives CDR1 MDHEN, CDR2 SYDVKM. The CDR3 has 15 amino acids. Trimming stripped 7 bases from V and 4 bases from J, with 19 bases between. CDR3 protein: CASIGGGGVLYGYTF. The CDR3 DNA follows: TGTGCCAGCATCGGAGGGGGAGGGGTACTCTATGGCTACACCTTC.

The DNA for the CDR3 is TGTGCCAGCAGCCAAGGTTGGGGGGGGTTCTATGAAAAACTGTTTTTT. It codes for CASSQGWGGFYEKLFF. The chain couples TRBV3-1 (or the pseudogene TRBV3-2) to TRBJ1-4; possible D gene TRBD1, 5 bases. The CDR3 has 16 residues. Trimming stripped 1 base from V and 6 bases from J, with 15 bases between. The germline V gene has CDR1 LGHDT and CDR2 YNNKEL (reference sequence).

CDR3: CSVAREGGFGETQYF. CDR3 sequence (DNA): TGCAGCGTTGCCCGTGAAGGGGGCTTTGGGGAGACCCAGTACTTC. The V call is TRBV29-1, the J call TRBJ2-5; 7 nucleotides align to TRBD1. Germline trimming cut 4 bases from V and 5 bases from J; bases unmatched to any gene: 13. Germline-derived CDR1 and CDR2 are SQVTM and ANQGSEA. The CDR3 is 15 residues long.

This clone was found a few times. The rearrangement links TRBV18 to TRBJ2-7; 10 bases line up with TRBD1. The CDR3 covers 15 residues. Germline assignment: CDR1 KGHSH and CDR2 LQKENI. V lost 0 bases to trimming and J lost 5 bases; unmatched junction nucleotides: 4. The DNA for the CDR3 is TGTGCCAGCTCACCACCGGGACAGGGGCTCCACGAGCAGTACTTC. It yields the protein CASSPPGQGLHEQYF.

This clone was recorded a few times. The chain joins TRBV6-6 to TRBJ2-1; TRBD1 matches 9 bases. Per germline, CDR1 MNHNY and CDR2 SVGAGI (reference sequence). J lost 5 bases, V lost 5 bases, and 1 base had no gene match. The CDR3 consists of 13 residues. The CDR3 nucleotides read TGTGCCAGCAGTCGGACAGGGGACAATGAGCAGTTCTTC. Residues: CASSRTGDNEQFF.